This section outlines one T cell receptor (beta chain) sequence together with its context. Its antigen is not identified. The sample belongs to a study of CXCR3-negative and CXCR3-positive naive CD8 T cells. Findings of the study overall: Cryopreservation partially decreased CXCR3 expression, and most assays used fresh PBMCs. Hydrophobicity was higher for TRB CDR3s found in CXCR3-positive naive cells than in CXCR3-negative naive cells. Diversity proved comparably high across both naive subsets and much lower in memory CD8+ cells.

Via 5' RACE with UMI labels, TRB cDNA libraries were prepared. For each CDR3 protein, TCRdb gives one entry from its re-call of the 5' RACE reads, without DNA. This sample's clone table lists some 60,000 distinct CDR3 sequences. Germline V gene data show CDR1 as SGHNT and CDR2 as YYREEE (reference sequence). The CDR3 consists of 16 residues. The chain employs TRBV5-4 and TRBJ1-1; TCRdb designates TRBD1, a call that cannot be tested without DNA. The TCR sequence derives from a human donor in good health. Some clones in this sample may be carry-over from other donors' samples. The sequenced sample was naive CXCR3+ CD8+ T cells from blood. Subset meaning: CD45RO-CCR7+CD27+CD95- naive CD8+ T cells expressing CXCR3 (TNR3+). CDR3 sequence: CASSFFLGGGYTEAFF. Looking up the rest from reference TRBV5-4 and TRBJ1-1 gives the full variable domain: ETGVTQSPTHLIKTRGQQVTLRCSSQSGHNTVSWYQQALGQGPQFIFQYYREEENGRGNFPPRFSGLQFPNYSSELNVNALELDDSALYLCASSFFLGGGYTEAFFGQGTRLTVV.